This T cell receptor (beta chain) was observed in a study of CD8+ T cells in alopecia areata. The wider study: Those patients who were treated received oral tofacitinib, which was given at 5 to 10 mg twice daily for moderate-to-severe alopecia areata. The tofacitinib course ran for 6 to 18 months and was followed by 6 months off drug. Points from the study as a whole: Sharing of TCR sequences between patients (possibly for HLA-related reasons) was less clear than in mice.

Sequencing templates came from extracted RNA that was reverse transcribed into cDNA. TCRdb keeps only in-frame clones here, not all; method: immunoSEQ multiplex PCR. The table lists over 120,000 clones, approximately 51% of them singletons. With regard to this clone: Antigen specificity is unknown.

The V end was cut by 5 bases, the J end by 8 bases, with 10 bases between. CDR3 size: 13 residues. Germline assignment: CDR1 SGHTA and CDR2 FQGNSA. Researchers took lesional scalp punch biopsies and peripheral blood from people who were alopecia areata patients. The TCR was taken from a human donor with alopecia areata. The V and J genes are TRBV7-2 and TRBJ1-6; no definite D call. The material was CD4+ T cells sorted from blood, obtained at week 0. The CDR3 bases are TGTGCCAGCAGCCCCCGCGGCTATTCACCCCTCCACTTT. As protein: CASSPRGYSPLHF.